A selection of T cell receptor beta chains follows, all from one sample in a study of identical twins. TCRdb re-analysed the 5' RACE reads in MiXCR, keeping a single row per CDR3 protein. The table has 1.5 million or so distinct CDR3 sequences, about 31% seen once. The sequencing input was cord blood. The receptors shown here come from a newborn girl in good health. Both conserved end residues are trimmed from each CDR3. Each record gives: V gene, CDR3 protein.

TRBV27 | ASSLVYPNVYGYT
TRBV4-1 | ASSQDWGSVPF
TRBV7-2 | ASSLVPVQGVTYEQY
TRBV27 | ASSPLLGWDNEQY
TRBV11-2 | ASSLGRLAGDSYNEQF
TRBV6-1 | ASSSRQFYSNQPQH
TRBV20-1 | SASGGEYSNQPQH
TRBV20-1 | SYSDRGANERFGGYT
TRBV3-1 | ASSQLVGLAGADTQY
TRBV5-1 | ASSFSENTEAF
TRBV7-9 | ASSSQLAGNTGELF
TRBV20-1 | SARSSGRFGYEQY
TRBV4-2 | ASSQAGQTQLGEQY
TRBV11-2 | ASNPGQGYTGELF
TRBV4-1 | ASSHPMDRGTKNIQY
TRBV6-6 | ASDNPGPYYNEQF
TRBV5-4 | ASSFPSTYEQY
TRBV20-1 | SARVLAEDTQY
TRBV10-3 | AATSTGMNTEAF
TRBV20-1 | SARGKPSRVQETQY
TRBV20-1 | SAPSLTSGANVLT
TRBV5-8 | ACSFSSSGSADTQY
TRBV20-1 | SAGQPPSYEQY
TRBV2 | ASSATTNPTDTQY
TRBV29-1 | SVARLAGGDTQY
TRBV5-1 | ASSYTSGAVNEHF
TRBV12-3/TRBV12-4 | ASSYIRLGYT
TRBV4-2 | ASSQDRGRGWSPLH
TRBV28 | ASSLGGLALMADTQY
TRBV7-2 | ASSFSLAGYEQY
TRBV27 | ASSFSSLYGYT
TRBV15 | ATSRDGPGQGVQY
TRBV12-3/TRBV12-4 | ASSLRRALNYGYT
TRBV6-8 | APQTGTGTEAF
TRBV7-2 | ASSLAGSRTQY
TRBV12-3/TRBV12-4 | ASRTDAYEQY
TRBV20-1 | SARRTGVVNTEAF
TRBV20-1 | SVVRQGAWAF
TRBV20-1 | SARLGLAGEQY
TRBV12-3/TRBV12-4 | ASSFPRTSGGYNEQY
TRBV11-2 | ASSSGHPQETQY
TRBV30 | AWTLGQTQY